The present entry profiles one T cell receptor beta chain with its context. Its antigen is unidentified. This record belongs to a study of CD8+CD57+ T cells in acquired aplastic anemia. As for the study in general: An average of roughly 2.9 ug of DNA was obtained from sorted CD4+ and CD8+ cells.

Study-wide results and caveats: Some 27 CD8+ CDR3 sequences were shared between patients and controls.

Genomic DNA templated the TCR beta VDJ and CDR3 profiling. TCRdb reanalysed the reads using MiXCR and keeps one entry per CDR3 protein. This table has roughly 160,000 distinct CDR3 sequences, 71% appearing once. For sequencing, patients were chosen who had shown expansion of CD8+CD57+ cells by flow cytometry. At blood sampling, none of the patients had yet received therapy. The origin of this receptor is a human donor with aplastic anemia. The specimen was sorted CD4+, CD8+, or CD8+CD57+ T cells (not recorded which) from PBMCs.

DNA for the CDR3: TGTGCCAGCAGCTGGTGGGGGGCCCACAATGAGCAGTTCTTC. Protein: CASSWWGAHNEQFF. The gene calls are TRBV14 and TRBJ2-1, with D perhaps being TRBD1 or TRBD2 (6 bases each). CDR1 is SGHDN, CDR2 FVKESK, per germline. The CDR3 runs to 14 residues. Trimming shortened V by 5 bases and J by 5 bases, and 13 bases separated the two germline ends. The whole variable domain, remainder taken from reference TRBV14 and TRBJ2-1, is EAGVTQFPSHSVIEKGQTVTLRCDPISGHDNLYWYRRVMGKEIKFLLHFVKESKQDESGMPNNRFLAERTGGTYSTLKVQPAELEDSGVYFCASSWWGAHNEQFFGPGTRLTVL.